The 29 T cell receptor beta chains reported below all come from one sample, sequenced in a study of blood T cells in healthy people across ages. The authors ran a second PCR of 7 to 11 cycles using a sample-barcoded 5' primer and a J-beta primer mix. TCRdb passed the 5' RACE reads through MiXCR, listing each CDR3 protein once. This table has about a million distinct CDR3 sequences, roughly 47% appearing once. The sequenced material came from blood. Receptor source: a woman aged 55-69 years in good health.

The chain joins TRBV20-1 to TRBJ1-6; D gene uncertain. This CDR3 has 17 residues. Per germline, CDR1 DFQATT and CDR2 SNEGSKA (reference sequence). V was pared by 1 base and J by 0 bases, with 13 bases between. As DNA, the CDR3 is TGCAGTGCTAGAGGTGGGAGGGCGAGCTCCTATAATTCACCCCTCCACTTT. Protein product: CSARGGRASSYNSPLHF.

Worth noting for this clonotype: Mismatch with germline at one junction end may stem from a read error. V usage is TRBV30 and J usage is TRBJ2-7; no clear D gene. Germline CDR1 GTSNPN, CDR2 SVGIG (reference sequence). The CDR3 has 10 amino acids. CDR3 sequence: CAWGSHEQYF. For the CDR3, the DNA is TGTGCCTGGGGCTCCCACGAGCAGTACTTC.

This clonotype is a singleton in its sample. CDR3 region: CASSKRGERGTEAFF. Written as DNA, the CDR3 is TGTGCCAGCAGCAAACGGGGGGAAAGAGGGACTGAAGCTTTCTTT. This chain links TRBV21-1 with TRBJ1-1; the table's D call of TRBD1 was not tested on the DNA. TRBV21-1 is reported as a pseudogene. There are 15 residues in the CDR3.

The chain is built from TRBV20-1 and TRBJ2-5; D is unclear. Germline-derived CDR1 and CDR2 are DFQATT and SNEGSKA (reference sequence). The CDR3 loop spans 15 amino acids. Trimming took off 3 bases at V and 4 bases at J, with 18 bases between the two ends. The CDR3 spells CSASSGPSMAETQYF. For the CDR3, the DNA is TGCAGTGCTAGCAGTGGACCATCCATGGCAGAGACCCAGTACTTC.

This clonotype was seen a handful of times. The rearrangement joins TRBV3-1 to TRBJ2-5; D possibly matches TRBD1 or TRBD2 (5 bases each). The DNA end is more similar to TRBJ2-7, so the J call may be wrong. Germline V lookup: CDR1 LGHDT, CDR2 YNNKEL (reference sequence). This CDR3 is built from 15 residues. CDR3 loop: CASSLAERGGGEQYF. CDR3 DNA: TGTGCCAGCAGCCTTGCTGAGAGGGGCGGTGGCGAGCAGTACTTC.

This clonotype turned up a few times. The J gene is TRBJ2-3, the V gene TRBV5-1; no clear D gene. The CDR3 consists of 11 residues. Germline loops: CDR1 SGHRS, CDR2 YFSETQ. Trimming left V 7 bases short and J 5 bases short, with 8 bases between. The CDR3 region has the DNA TGCGCCAGCCGATTCCTAGATACGCAGTATTTT. Protein sequence: CASRFLDTQYF.

The chain employs TRBV20-1 and TRBJ2-3; 7 positions match TRBD2. This CDR3 has 13 amino acids. Germline V gives CDR1 DFQATT, CDR2 SNEGSKA (reference sequence). After removal of 1 base from V and 3 bases from J, the junction contained 1 base not matched to a gene. CDR3 in amino acids: CSARVAGTDTQYF. In nucleotides, the CDR3 is TGCAGTGCTAGAGTAGCGGGTACAGATACGCAGTATTTT.

This chain links TRBV11-2 with TRBJ1-1; possibly TRBD1 for D (6 bases). V lost 6 bases, J lost 6 bases, and 11 bases lay in between. From germline, CDR1 is SGHAT and CDR2 FQNNGV. The CDR3 has 12 residues. The CDR3 reads CASRDNRAEAFF. CDR3 nucleotides: TGTGCCAGCAGAGATAACAGGGCTGAAGCTTTCTTT. Supplemented by reference TRBV11-2 and TRBJ1-1, the full variable domain reads EAGVAQSPRYKIIEKRQSVAFWCNPISGHATLYWYQQILGQGPKLLIQFQNNGVVDDSQLPKDRFSAERLKGVDSTLKIQPAKLEDSAVYLCASRDNRAEAFFGQGTRLTVV.

The V and J genes are TRBV5-5 and TRBJ2-5; 11 positions agree with TRBD2. With V trimmed by 2 bases and J by 4 bases, 4 bases remained unmatched. CDR3 size: 15 residues. The germline gives CDR1 SGHKS, CDR2 YYEKEE (reference sequence). The chain's CDR3 is CASSFGLAGGETQYF. The CDR3 nucleotides are TGTGCCAGCAGCTTTGGGCTAGCGGGAGGAGAGACCCAGTACTTC.

This rearrangement joins TRBV7-2 to TRBJ2-3; D remains ambiguous. The V gene's germline CDR1 is SGHTA and CDR2 FQGNSA. CDR3 length: 14 amino acids. V was trimmed by 0 bases and J by 5 bases, leaving 9 bases between them. This CDR3 is CASSLAIRGDTQYF. As DNA, the CDR3 is TGTGCCAGCAGCTTAGCGATCCGAGGAGATACGCAGTATTTT.

The chain joins TRBV10-3 to TRBJ2-4; tentative D call: TRBD2 (6 bases). The tail of the sequence fits TRBJ2-7 better, so the J call may be wrong. The CDR3 covers 14 residues. Germline CDR1 is ENHRY and CDR2 is SYGVKD. The CDR3 sequence: CAISEGGRPYEQYF. DNA for the CDR3: TGTGCCATCAGTGAGGGTGGGAGGCCCTACGAGCAGTACTTC.

Worth noting for this clonotype: The junction shows a germline mismatch at one end, possibly a read error. The rearrangement uses TRBV6-5 and TRBJ2-6; D assignment may be TRBD1 or TRBD2 (5 bases each). The CDR3 runs to 14 residues. The germline V gene encodes CDR1 MNHEY and CDR2 SVGAGI. The CDR3 bases are TGTGCCAGCAATTTGGAGGCCGGGGCCAACGTCCCGACTTTC. Translating gives CASNLEAGANVPTF.

A few counts support this clonotype. The chain links TRBV29-1 to TRBJ2-7; D is unresolved. Trimming stripped 4 bases from V and 7 bases from J, with 11 bases between. The CDR3 has 11 amino acids. CDR1 and CDR2 (germline): SQVTM, ANQGSEA. The CDR3 nucleotides are TGCAGCGTTGTCACCCCTAGGGAGCAGTACTTC. It yields the protein CSVVTPREQYF.

This clonotype was seen a few times. The V and J genes are TRBV4-1 and TRBJ2-5, with D perhaps TRBD1 (5 bases). With 6 bases removed from V and 0 bases from J, the gap between germline ends came to 14 bases. CDR3 length equals 15 residues. Germline CDR1 is MGHRA and CDR2 is YSYEKL. CDR3: CASRRTGMYQETQYF. The CDR3 DNA reads TGCGCCAGCAGACGTACAGGAATGTACCAAGAGACCCAGTACTTC.

DNA of the CDR3: TGTGCCAGCAGTGGACGACAGGAGACCCAAGAGACCCAGTACTTC. Translation gives CASSGRQETQETQYF. This sequence joins TRBV28 and TRBJ2-5; tentative D call: TRBD1 (6 bases). This CDR3 has 15 amino acids. Germline CDR1 MDHEN, CDR2 SYDVKM. Trimming took 5 bases from V and 1 from J, leaving 14 bases between them.

The rearrangement links TRBV7-9 to TRBJ2-7; maybe TRBD2 (5 bases). Per the germline V gene, CDR1 is SEHNR and CDR2 is FQNEAQ (reference sequence). Between the trimmed V and J ends, which lost 5 bases and 3 bases, there was a span of 14 bases. The CDR3 consists of 14 residues. The CDR3 nucleotides read TGTGCCAGCAGCCCTAGGGCGGGTTTCTACGAGCAGTACTTC. Residues: CASSPRAGFYEQYF.

In its sample, this clonotype was seen a few times. The chain carries TRBV4-1 and TRBJ1-1, with D perhaps TRBD1 (5 bases). V gave up 0 bases and J gave up 5 bases, with 13 bases separating them. This CDR3 is 15 amino acids long. Per the germline V gene, CDR1 is MGHRA and CDR2 is YSYEKL. The CDR3: CASSQELFRETEAFF. The CDR3, as DNA: TGCGCCAGCAGCCAAGAATTATTCAGGGAGACTGAAGCTTTCTTT.

In this sample, this clonotype turned up once. The rearrangement joins TRBV20-1 to TRBJ2-7, with D possibly being TRBD2 (7 bases). TRBJ2-5 matches the DNA end more closely, so the J call is doubtful. The length of the CDR3 is 15 residues. The germline gives CDR1 DFQATT, CDR2 SNEGSKA (reference sequence). This chain's CDR3 is CSAPRGGRGRETQYF. The CDR3 DNA is TGCAGTGCGCCTAGGGGGGGCAGGGGTCGAGAGACCCAGTACTTC.

This clonotype was recorded only once. The rearrangement uses TRBV3-1 and TRBJ2-7, with D perhaps TRBD1 (5 bases). This CDR3 region has 16 residues. Germline V gene sequence: CDR1 LGHDT, CDR2 YNNKEL (reference sequence). The V and J ends lost 3 bases and 0 bases respectively, with 15 bases between them. The CDR3 DNA is TGTGCCAGCAGCCATAACTTAGGGGTTGGCTCCTACGAGCAGTACTTC. Translation: CASSHNLGVGSYEQYF.

This clonotype was observed a handful of times. The V gene is TRBV25-1, the J gene TRBJ1-4; 8 nucleotides align to TRBD1. This CDR3 has 14 residues. Germline CDR1 MGHDK, CDR2 SYGVNS. The V gene end was trimmed by 3 bases and the J gene end by 7 bases; junction bases not matched to a gene: 4. CDR3 region: CASSDRGLSEKLFF. The CDR3 DNA is TGTGCCAGCAGTGACAGGGGGCTTTCTGAAAAACTGTTTTTT.

The chain couples TRBV25-1 to TRBJ1-2, with D perhaps matching TRBD1 (5 bases). CDR1 is MGHDK and CDR2 is SYGVNS in the germline V gene. Trimming left V 3 bases short and J 8 bases short, with 13 bases between. CDR3 length equals 13 residues. The CDR3 sequence: CASSEGRGDGYTF. CDR3 coding DNA: TGTGCCAGCAGTGAGGGACGCGGGGACGGCTACACCTTC.

The chain employs TRBV9 and TRBJ2-7; TRBD1 matches at 8 bases. This CDR3 spans 15 amino acids. CDR1 is SGDLS and CDR2 is YYNGEE in the germline V gene. Trimming at V came to 0 bases and at J to 2 bases, leaving 4 bases not matched to a gene. DNA for the CDR3: TGTGCCAGCAGCGTAGAGTCAGGGGGCGCCTACGAGCAGTACTTC. It codes for CASSVESGGAYEQYF.

The gene calls are TRBV20-1 and TRBJ2-5, with D possibly being TRBD2 (5 bases). There are 13 residues in the CDR3. The V end was cut by 3 bases, the J end by 5 bases, with 13 bases between. The germline gives CDR1 DFQATT, CDR2 SNEGSKA (reference sequence). The CDR3 loop reads CSASGGSAETQYF. CDR3 nucleotides: TGCAGTGCTAGTGGAGGATCCGCGGAGACCCAGTACTTC.

V is TRBV4-1 and J is TRBJ2-7; 7 bases align to TRBD2. Losses at the gene ends were 0 bases for V and 2 bases for J; bases not matched to a gene: 4. The CDR3 spans 15 residues. The germline V gene encodes CDR1 MGHRA and CDR2 YSYEKL. CDR3 region: CASSQEEREAYEQYF. CDR3 nucleotides: TGCGCCAGCAGCCAAGAAGAGCGGGAAGCCTACGAGCAGTACTTC.

This clonotype was detected a few times. The chain has TRBV29-1 and TRBJ2-7; 9 positions agree with TRBD2. With V trimmed by 3 bases and J by 2 bases, 8 bases remained unmatched. The CDR3 consists of 15 residues. Germline V gives CDR1 SQVTM, CDR2 ANQGSEA. The CDR3 nucleotides are TGCAGCGTTGAGATGGTCGCGGGAGGGACCTACGAGCAGTACTTC. This codes for CSVEMVAGGTYEQYF.

This clonotype was picked up one time. The chain links TRBV10-3 to TRBJ1-6; 9 bases are shared with TRBD1. The V segment lost 10 bases and the J segment 5 bases; nucleotides outside the gene matches: 3. The germline V gene has CDR1 ENHRY and CDR2 SYGVKD. The CDR3 has 13 amino acids. The chain's CDR3 is CATGTGHNSPLHF. CDR3 sequence (DNA): TGTGCCACCGGGACAGGGCATAATTCACCCCTCCACTTT.

The chain combines TRBV7-9 with TRBJ2-5; 9 nucleotides agree with TRBD2. CDR3 length equals 16 residues. Germline V gene lookup returns CDR1 SEHNR and CDR2 FQNEAQ (reference sequence). After removal of 5 bases from V and 2 bases from J, the junction contained 9 bases not matched to a gene. The CDR3 sequence: CASSPRGSGRQETQYF. The CDR3 region has the DNA TGTGCCAGCAGCCCACGGGGTAGCGGGAGACAAGAGACCCAGTACTTC.

The chain uses TRBV7-2 and TRBJ2-7, with D tentatively TRBD1 (7 bases). This CDR3 spans 15 amino acids. Deletions cut 3 bases from V and 3 bases from J, with 15 bases between. Germline lookup yields CDR1 SGHTA and CDR2 FQGNSA. CDR3: CASSFSTGDFYEQYF. The DNA for the CDR3 is TGTGCCAGCAGCTTTAGTACAGGGGACTTCTACGAGCAGTACTTC.

Concerning this clonotype: One end of the junction is discordant with germline, which a read error may explain. The genes are TRBV27 and TRBJ2-3, with TRBD2 as a possible D gene (5 bases). The CDR3 consists of 15 residues. Germline V gene data show CDR1 as MNHEY and CDR2 as SMNVEV (reference sequence). The CDR3 DNA reads as TGTGCCAGCAGTTTAATCGTCTCTAGCACGGATACGCAGTATTTT. Translating gives CASSLIVSSTDTQYF.